One and the same sample provided the 20 T cell receptor beta chains below, sequenced in a study of T cell repertoires in cytomegalovirus infection (dated by TCRdb to between 2018 and 2021). The sequencing machine was an Illumina HiSeq 1500. Through fastp at Q25 and MiXCR, TCRdb rebuilt clones from the public reads, retaining in-frame beta chains. Rows are unified per CDR3 protein, each entry keeping the most common DNA and genes. Recorded for this sample are 310,000 or so distinct CDR3 sequences; under 20% of them occurred a single time. 12% of the sample rests with the top ten. The source material was PBMCs. These receptors came from a human donor in good health (CMV status not recorded). Some clones in this sample may be carry-over from other donors' samples.

This clonotype was detected many times. The chain joins TRBV7-2 to TRBJ1-6; the D gene is possibly TRBD1 (6 bases). V dropped 5 bases and J dropped 10 bases, with 18 bases sitting between them. Germline CDR1 reads SGHTA; CDR2 reads FQGNSA. This CDR3 has 15 amino acids. The CDR3 DNA follows: TGTGCCAGCAGCCCAAGGCCACAGGGTTACTCACCCCTCCACTTT. Protein: CASSPRPQGYSPLHF.

This clonotype was recorded many times. The chain combines TRBV7-9 with TRBJ1-1, with TRBD1 identical over 7 bases. CDR1 and CDR2 from the germline V gene are SEHNR and FQNEAQ (reference sequence). V lost 5 bases and J lost 1; bases outside the gene matches: 4. This CDR3 comprises 14 residues. CDR3 residues: CASSRQGPNTEAFF. CDR3 nucleotide sequence: TGTGCCAGCAGCCGACAGGGACCGAACACTGAAGCTTTCTTT.

The rearrangement links TRBV4-3 to TRBJ2-1; 7 positions agree with TRBD2. The germline CDR1 and CDR2 sequences are LGHNA and YSLEER. With V trimmed by 1 base and J by 6 bases, 6 bases remained unmatched. The CDR3 has 15 amino acids. DNA for the CDR3: TGCGCCAGCAGCCAAGCATTTCAGCGGGGCAATGAGCAGTTCTTC. Translation: CASSQAFQRGNEQFF.

The chain links TRBV12-3 or TRBV12-4 to TRBJ1-1; D is undetermined. The CDR3 is made up of 16 amino acids. Deletions cut 5 bases from V and 0 bases from J, with 16 bases between. The CDR3 DNA is TGTGCCAGCAGTCCCGCCGTGGGCCGACTGAACACTGAAGCTTTCTTT. It translates to CASSPAVGRLNTEAFF.

The V call is TRBV7-3, the J call TRBJ1-2; D is unresolved. V dropped 6 bases and J dropped 4 bases, with 12 bases sitting between them. This CDR3 is 13 amino acids long. Looked up from germline, CDR1 is SGHTA and CDR2 is FQGTGA. CDR3 in amino acids: CASSYSSPYGYTF. The CDR3 DNA reads as TGTGCCAGCAGTTATTCTTCCCCCTATGGCTACACCTTC.

J is TRBJ1-2 and V is TRBV27, with D possibly matching TRBD1 (5 bases). The CDR3 is 15 amino acids. The germline V gene has CDR1 MNHEY and CDR2 SMNVEV (reference sequence). Trimming cost V 4 bases and J 3 bases, with 15 bases left between them. CDR3 loop: CASSSPRQGYYGYTF. Written as DNA, the CDR3 is TGTGCCAGCAGTTCCCCCCGGCAGGGCTACTATGGCTACACCTTC.

The V gene is TRBV5-4, the J gene TRBJ1-4; D is undetermined. Germline V gives CDR1 SGHNT, CDR2 YYREEE (reference sequence). The CDR3 contains 15 residues. V lost 0 bases and J 6 bases, leaving 12 bases between the germline ends. DNA for the CDR3: TGTGCCAGCAGCTTGGGTTTAAACGGCGATGAAAAACTGTTTTTT. This codes for CASSLGLNGDEKLFF.

V and J are TRBV20-1 and TRBJ1-4; no clear D. V was shortened by 3 bases and J by 3 bases, with 8 bases between the two germline ends. Germline V gene sequence: CDR1 DFQATT, CDR2 SNEGSKA (reference sequence). The CDR3 loop spans 13 amino acids. Written as DNA, the CDR3 is TGCAGTGCTAGGGACGTATCTAATGAAAAACTGTTTTTT. Protein product: CSARDVSNEKLFF.

There are a few counts of this clonotype. The chain links TRBV12-3 or TRBV12-4 to TRBJ2-5; a weak D match, TRBD1 (5 bases). With 4 bases removed from V and 1 base from J, the gap between germline ends came to 10 bases. The CDR3 loop spans 14 amino acids. The CDR3 loop is CASSSRGVQETQYF. The CDR3 bases are TGTGCCAGCAGTTCTAGGGGTGTCCAAGAGACCCAGTACTTC.

Many counts were recorded for this clonotype. V usage is TRBV7-2 and J usage is TRBJ2-3, with 7 positions matching TRBD2. CDR1 is SGHTA and CDR2 is FQGNSA in the germline V gene. V lost 4 bases, J lost 2 bases, and 9 bases stayed unmatched. The CDR3 has 16 residues. CDR3 protein: CASSWEAGFLTDTQYF. The CDR3 DNA reads TGTGCCAGCAGCTGGGAAGCGGGGTTTCTCACAGATACGCAGTATTTT.

This clonotype was observed a handful of times. An end of the junction differs from the germline gene, which may be a read error. The V and J genes are TRBV6-6 and TRBJ2-7; 12 bases match TRBD2. The CDR3 length is 15 residues. From germline, CDR1 is MNHNY and CDR2 SVGAGI (reference sequence). The CDR3 reads CASSYSTSGGYEQYF. The CDR3 DNA sequence: TGTGCCAGCAGTTACTCGACTAGCGGGGGTTACGAACAGTACTTC.

This chain uses TRBV6-5 with TRBJ1-4, with a tentative D call TRBD1 (5 bases). The CDR3 sequence is 15 residues long. V was pared by 2 bases and J by 0 bases, with 7 bases between. From germline, CDR1 is MNHEY and CDR2 SVGAGI. CDR3 coding DNA: TGTGCCAGCAGTTACGGGACGGCAACTAATGAAAAACTGTTTTTT. It is translated as CASSYGTATNEKLFF.

The CDR3 loop reads CASSTRDFGGKAIEAFF. The CDR3 region has the DNA TGTGCCAGCAGTACGCGAGATTTTGGGGGCAAAGCCATTGAAGCTTTCTTT. The chain recombines TRBV6-2 or TRBV6-3 with TRBJ1-1; D might be TRBD1 (6 bases). Germline V gene data show CDR1 as MNHEY and CDR2 as SVGEGT. Trimming pared 5 bases from V and 7 bases from J, leaving 26 bases between. This CDR3 spans 17 amino acids.

In this sample, this clonotype turned up many times. The chain is built from TRBV7-9 and TRBJ1-1; TRBD1 agrees at 8 bases. The CDR3 is 15 residues long. In germline, CDR1 is SEHNR, CDR2 FQNEAQ (reference sequence). Unmatched junction bases numbered 7, after V lost 5 bases and J lost 2 bases. The CDR3 sequence is CASSLLGQENTEAFF. Written as DNA, the CDR3 is TGTGCCAGCAGCCTACTGGGACAGGAAAACACTGAAGCTTTCTTT.

This clonotype has at least ten counts. The chain uses TRBV11-2 and TRBJ2-1; 15 bases match TRBD2. Germline V gives CDR1 SGHAT, CDR2 FQNNGV. The V segment lost 0 bases and the J segment 8 bases; nucleotides outside the gene matches: 5. The CDR3 contains 17 residues. The CDR3 is CASSLEWTSGGADEQFF. Written as DNA, the CDR3 is TGTGCCAGCAGCTTAGAATGGACTAGCGGGGGGGCTGATGAGCAGTTCTTC.

This clonotype was counted a few times. CDR3 nucleotide sequence: TGCAGTGCTAGAAGAGCAGGGCAAGAGACCCAGTACTTC. Translation: CSARRAGQETQYF. The rearrangement uses TRBV20-1 and TRBJ2-5; D possibly corresponds to TRBD1 (5 bases). The germline CDR1 and CDR2 sequences are DFQATT and SNEGSKA (reference sequence). The CDR3 consists of 13 residues. V shed 2 bases and J shed 2 bases, with 9 bases lying between them.

Many counts were recorded for this clonotype. CDR3 in DNA: TGTGCCAGCAGCCAAGGGCAGACTACTCATCCCCAGCATTTT. The encoded protein is CASSQGQTTHPQHF. The gene calls are TRBV4-2 and TRBJ1-5; D unclear. Trimming cost V 1 base and J 10 bases, with 14 bases left between them. The length of the CDR3 is 14 residues. CDR1 is LGHNA and CDR2 is YNFKEQ in the germline V gene.

CDR3 amino acids: CASSEGTGGSQPQHF. CDR3 DNA: TGTGCCAGCAGTGAAGGGACAGGGGGCAGTCAGCCCCAGCATTTT. The chain has TRBV2 and TRBJ1-5, with 11 positions matching TRBD1. The CDR3 is 15 amino acids. Per germline, CDR1 SNHLY and CDR2 FYNNEI. Trimming removed 1 base from V and 6 bases from J; junction bases left unmatched: 2.

This clonotype was seen many times. The CDR3 reads CASGLAGQSSGANVLTF. The CDR3 DNA follows: TGTGCTAGTGGTTTGGCGGGACAGAGCTCTGGGGCCAACGTCCTGACTTTC. The V gene is TRBV12-5, the J gene TRBJ2-6; 7 nucleotides agree with TRBD1. The J segment lost 0 bases and the V segment lost 1 base, leaving 3 bases of the junction unmatched. The CDR3 is 17 residues long. Germline CDR1 LGHNT, CDR2 FRNRAP.

This chain links TRBV5-1 with TRBJ2-2; D is perhaps TRBD1 (6 bases). CDR1 is SGHRS and CDR2 is YFSETQ in the germline V gene. The CDR3 covers 18 residues. V gave up 0 bases and J gave up 0 bases, with 15 bases separating them. CDR3 nucleotides: TGCGCCAGCAGCTTGGGATTCACCGGGACAACGAACACCGGGGAGCTGTTTTTT. Translation gives CASSLGFTGTTNTGELFF. Combining the CDR3 with reference TRBV5-1 and TRBJ2-2 gives the whole variable domain KAGVTQTPRYLIKTRGQQVTLSCSPISGHRSVSWYQQTPGQGLQFLFEYFSETQRNKGNFPGRFSGRQFSNSRSEMNVSTLELGDSALYLCASSLGFTGTTNTGELFFGEGSRLTVL.